This T cell receptor beta chain was obtained from a study of regulatory T cells in long-lasting Graves disease. Study-level background: By definition, persistent Graves' disease involved antithyroid drugs for over 5 years alongside positive TSH receptor antibodies. Study-wide points: TRBV28, TRBJ1-2 and TRBJ2-5 were favored in persistent disease. Reduced TCR diversity was observed in persistent Graves' patients versus newly diagnosed patients.

This clonotype was observed a handful of times. Antigen: not known. Per the germline V gene, CDR1 is DFQATT and CDR2 is SNEGSKA (reference sequence). This CDR3 has 13 residues. Trimming cost V 3 bases and J 7 bases, with 10 bases left between them. Libraries of TCR beta came from iRepertoire HTBI primers plus Arm-PCR of CDR3 regions. One entry per CDR3 protein results from TCRdb running MiXCR on the multiplex PCR reads. Here the sample spans fewer than 600,000 distinct CDR3 sequences, 20% to 25% being singletons. Time point denoted: persistent/refractory GD, antithyroid drugs over 5 years with positive TRAb. PBMCs were the source of the RNA used for TCR sequencing.

This clonotype was sampled from a female donor with Graves disease. The material sequenced was peripheral blood mononuclear cells (PBMCs), taken when the disease was refractory, from a patient treated with antithyroid drugs. The chain combines TRBV20-1 with TRBJ1-6; D is unclear. CDR3 region: CSASGDGNSPLHF. DNA of the CDR3: TGCAGTGCTAGTGGTGACGGCAATTCACCCCTCCACTTT.